This T cell receptor beta chain is from a study of blood T cells in healthy people across ages. Germline V gene lookup returns CDR1 MNHEY and CDR2 SVGEGT. This CDR3 region has 15 residues. Sample-barcoded 5' priming and a J-beta primer mix drove a second PCR of roughly 6 to 12 cycles. TCRdb re-analysed the 5' RACE reads in MiXCR, keeping a single row per CDR3 protein. The table includes about 1.4 million distinct CDR3 sequences, approximately 59% detected once. Sequences were obtained from blood. V gene TRBV6-2 or TRBV6-3 combines with J gene TRBJ2-1, with D tentatively TRBD2 (5 bases). The J call may be in error: the DNA end matches TRBJ2-7 better. The receptor was derived from a man between 18 and 29 years old in good health. The CDR3 nucleotides are TGTGCCAGCAGTCTAGACGGGGTTTCACCCAATGAGCAGTACTTC. This gives the protein CASSLDGVSPNEQYF.